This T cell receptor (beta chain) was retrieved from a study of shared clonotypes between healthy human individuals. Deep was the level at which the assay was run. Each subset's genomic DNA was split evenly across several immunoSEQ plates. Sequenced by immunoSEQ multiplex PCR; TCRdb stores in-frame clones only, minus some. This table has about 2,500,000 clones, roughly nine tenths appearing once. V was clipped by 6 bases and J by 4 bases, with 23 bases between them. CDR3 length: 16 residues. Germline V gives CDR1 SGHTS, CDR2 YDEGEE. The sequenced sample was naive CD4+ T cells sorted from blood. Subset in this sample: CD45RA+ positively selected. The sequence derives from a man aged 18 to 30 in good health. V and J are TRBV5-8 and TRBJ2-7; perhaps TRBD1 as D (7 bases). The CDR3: CASTGGTGQPQYEQYF. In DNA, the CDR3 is TGTGCCAGCACAGGCGGGACGGGACAGCCCCAATACGAGCAGTACTTC.